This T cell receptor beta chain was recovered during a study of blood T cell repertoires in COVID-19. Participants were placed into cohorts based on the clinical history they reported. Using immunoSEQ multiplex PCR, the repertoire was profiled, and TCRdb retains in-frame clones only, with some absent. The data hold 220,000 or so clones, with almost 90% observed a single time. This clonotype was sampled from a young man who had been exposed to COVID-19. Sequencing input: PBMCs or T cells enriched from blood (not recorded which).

The CDR3 DNA follows: TGTGCCAGCAGCTTAGGACAGGGGGCGAACACCGGGGAGCTGTTTTTT. This gives the protein CASSLGQGANTGELFF. The chain carries TRBV13 and TRBJ2-2; 8 positions match TRBD1. CDR1 is PRHDT, CDR2 FYEKMQ, per germline (reference sequence). V lost 0 bases to trimming and J lost 0 bases; unmatched junction nucleotides: 0. This CDR3 is 16 amino acids long.